The clone carrying this T cell receptor beta chain was observed at least ten times. The data are from a study of blood T cells in healthy people across ages. From germline, CDR1 is SNHLY and CDR2 FYNNEI. V was clipped by 4 bases and J by 4 bases; unmatched bases: 8. This CDR3 has 16 amino acids. PCR was performed a second time for roughly 7 to 11 cycles using a sample-barcoded 5' primer and a J-beta primer mix. MiXCR, run by TCRdb on the 5' RACE reads, gives a single entry per CDR3 protein. This table holds about 650,000 distinct CDR3 sequences, roughly 32% found once. The material sequenced was blood. This clonotype was sampled from an elderly woman in good health. This chain joins TRBV2 and TRBJ2-3; 10 bases agree with TRBD1. The chain's CDR3 is CASSAQTGGLADTQYF. CDR3 bases: TGTGCCAGCAGTGCCCAGACAGGGGGCTTGGCAGATACGCAGTATTTT.